In this sample, the clone carrying this TCR beta chain turned up once. The antigen remains undetermined. Sequencing used immunoSEQ multiplex PCR; TCRdb keeps in-frame clones, though not all of them. The table records about 16,000 clones, roughly three quarters of them present only once. The V gene's germline CDR1 is SGHRS and CDR2 YFSETQ. The CDR3 totals 12 residues. Trimming took 3 bases from V and 2 from J, leaving 2 bases between them. Pools of viral peptides were used by the ViraFEST assay to expand antigen-specific CD4+ T cells ahead of sequencing. Isolating CD4+ T cells followed approximately nine days of culture. The participants, recipients of two vaccine doses, got either BNT162b2 or mRNA-1273. These data come from a study of vaccination effects on CD4 cells after COVID-19.

The gene calls are TRBV5-1 and TRBJ2-2; no definite D call. This sequence was found in a human donor who received a COVID-19 vaccine. The specimen comprised CD4+ T cells from PBMCs cultured with HCoV-NL63 spike peptides, sampled after COVID-19 vaccination. The CDR3 coding sequence is TGCGCCAGCAGCTCTAACACCGGGGAGCTGTTTTTT. The encoded protein is CASSSNTGELFF.